This TCR beta chain was recorded in a study of Graves' ophthalmopathy and Graves' hyperthyroidism. Study outcomes and limitations: Blood also carried most expanded thyroid clonotypes exceeding 0.001 frequency.

To note about this clonotype: What it binds is not known.

Trimming at V came to 5 bases and at J to 5 bases, leaving 10 bases not matched to a gene. The CDR3 extends over 15 amino acids. Looked up from germline, CDR1 is SGHRS and CDR2 is YFSETQ. Transcripts of RNA were the source for amplifying TCR beta CDR3 regions. After a first-round RT-PCR with HTBI primers, a second-round multiplex PCR was run. TCRdb recomputed calls from the multiplex PCR reads with MiXCR, one row per CDR3 protein. The sample includes over a million distinct CDR3 sequences, about 35% of them seen just once. Material: peripheral blood or thyroid tissue (not recorded which). The TCR originated in an adult man with Graves' hyperthyroidism. The chain has TRBV5-1 and TRBJ2-7, with 10 bases identical to TRBD1. As DNA, the CDR3 is TGCGCCAGCAGTTTGATTGTGACAGGGGGCAACGAGCAGTACTTC. Translation: CASSLIVTGGNEQYF.